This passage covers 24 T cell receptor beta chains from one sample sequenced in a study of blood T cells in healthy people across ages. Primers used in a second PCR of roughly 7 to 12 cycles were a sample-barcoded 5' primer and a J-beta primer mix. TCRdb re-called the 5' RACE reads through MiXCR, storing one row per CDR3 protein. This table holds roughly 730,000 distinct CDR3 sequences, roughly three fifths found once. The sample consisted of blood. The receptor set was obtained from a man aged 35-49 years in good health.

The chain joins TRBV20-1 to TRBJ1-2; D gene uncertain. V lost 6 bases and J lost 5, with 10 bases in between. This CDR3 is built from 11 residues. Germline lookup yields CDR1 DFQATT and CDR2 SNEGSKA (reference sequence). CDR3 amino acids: CSANHGYGYTF. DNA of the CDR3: TGCAGTGCCAATCACGGTTATGGCTACACCTTC.

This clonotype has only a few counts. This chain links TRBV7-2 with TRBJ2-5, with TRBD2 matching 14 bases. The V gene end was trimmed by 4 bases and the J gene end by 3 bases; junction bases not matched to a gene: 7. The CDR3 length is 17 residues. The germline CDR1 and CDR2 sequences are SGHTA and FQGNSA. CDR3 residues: CASSSGLAGEQEETQYF. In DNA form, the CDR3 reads TGTGCCAGCAGCTCGGGACTAGCGGGAGAGCAGGAAGAGACCCAGTACTTC.

CDR3 bases: TGTGCCAGCAGCCAAGATCGGGGCAGGATCTATGAGCAGTTCTTC. Translating it yields CASSQDRGRIYEQFF. V usage is TRBV14 and J usage is TRBJ2-1; D may be TRBD1 or TRBD2 (5 bases each). The CDR3 is 15 residues long. Trimming took 0 bases from V and 8 from J, leaving 14 bases between them. Germline loops: CDR1 SGHDN, CDR2 FVKESK.

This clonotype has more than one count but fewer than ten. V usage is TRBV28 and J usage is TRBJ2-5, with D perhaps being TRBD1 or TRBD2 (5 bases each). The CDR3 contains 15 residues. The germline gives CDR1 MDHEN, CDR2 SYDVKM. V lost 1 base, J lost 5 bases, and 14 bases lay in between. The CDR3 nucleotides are TGTGCCAGCAGTTTATCGGCAGGCTGGGGGGAGACCCAGTACTTC. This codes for CASSLSAGWGETQYF.

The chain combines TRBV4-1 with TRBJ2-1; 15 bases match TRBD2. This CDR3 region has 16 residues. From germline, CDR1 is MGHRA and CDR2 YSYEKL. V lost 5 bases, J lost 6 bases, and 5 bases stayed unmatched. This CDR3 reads CASSYRTSGGANEQFF. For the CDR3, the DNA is TGCGCCAGCAGCTACCGGACTAGCGGGGGGGCCAATGAGCAGTTCTTC.

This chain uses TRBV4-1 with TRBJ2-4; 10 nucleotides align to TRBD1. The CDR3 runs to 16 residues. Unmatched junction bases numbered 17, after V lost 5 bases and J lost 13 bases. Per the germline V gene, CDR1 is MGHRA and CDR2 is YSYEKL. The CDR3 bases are TGCGCCAGCAGCGAAACCGAATCCCGGGACAGGGGAGTGCAGTACTTC. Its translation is CASSETESRDRGVQYF.

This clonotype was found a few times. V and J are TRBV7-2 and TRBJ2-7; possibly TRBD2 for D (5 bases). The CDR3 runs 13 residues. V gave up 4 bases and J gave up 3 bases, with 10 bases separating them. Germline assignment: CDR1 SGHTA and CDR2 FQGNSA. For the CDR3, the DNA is TGTGCCAGCAGCTCGAGGGTGAACTACGAGCAGTACTTC. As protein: CASSSRVNYEQYF.

CDR3 sequence: CATSSVGRTYGYTF. The CDR3 region has the DNA TGTGCCACCAGCAGCGTCGGGAGGACCTATGGCTACACCTTC. The V and J genes are TRBV15 and TRBJ1-2, with unresolved D. The CDR3 covers 14 residues. Germline V gives CDR1 LNHNV, CDR2 YYDKDF (reference sequence). V was pared by 3 bases and J by 4 bases, with 12 bases between.

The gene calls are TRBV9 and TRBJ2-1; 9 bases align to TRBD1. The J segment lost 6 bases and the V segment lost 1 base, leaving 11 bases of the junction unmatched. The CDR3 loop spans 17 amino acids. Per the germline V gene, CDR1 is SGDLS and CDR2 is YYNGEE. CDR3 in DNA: TGTGCCAGCAGCGTACAGCCGGGACAGGGAGGCGTCAATGAGCAGTTCTTC. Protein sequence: CASSVQPGQGGVNEQFF.

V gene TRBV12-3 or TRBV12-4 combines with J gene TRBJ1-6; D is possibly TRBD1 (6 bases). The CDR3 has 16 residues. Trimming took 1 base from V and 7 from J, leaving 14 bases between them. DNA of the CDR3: TGTGCCAGCAGTTTAGGGACAGCTGAATCGAATTCACCCCTCCACTTT. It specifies CASSLGTAESNSPLHF.

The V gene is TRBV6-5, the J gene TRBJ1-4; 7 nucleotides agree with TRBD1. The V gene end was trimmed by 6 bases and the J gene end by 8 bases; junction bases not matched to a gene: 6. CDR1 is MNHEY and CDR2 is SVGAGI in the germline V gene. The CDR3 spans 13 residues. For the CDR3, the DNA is TGTGCCAGCAGCCCAGGGGGGTTAGAAAAACTGTTTTTT. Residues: CASSPGGLEKLFF.

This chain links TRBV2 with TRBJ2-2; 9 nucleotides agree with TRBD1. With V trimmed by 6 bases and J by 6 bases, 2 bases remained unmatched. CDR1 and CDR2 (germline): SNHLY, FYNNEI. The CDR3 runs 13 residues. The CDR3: CASRGTGSGELFF. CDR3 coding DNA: TGTGCCAGCAGAGGGACAGGGTCCGGGGAGCTGTTTTTT.

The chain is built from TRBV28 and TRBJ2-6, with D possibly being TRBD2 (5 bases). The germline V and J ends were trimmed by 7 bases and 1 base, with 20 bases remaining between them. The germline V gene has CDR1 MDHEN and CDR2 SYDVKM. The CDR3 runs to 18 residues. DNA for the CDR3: TGTGCCAGCACGCGACGGGCCGGGGATGGATCTGGGGCCAACGTCCTGACTTTC. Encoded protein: CASTRRAGDGSGANVLTF.

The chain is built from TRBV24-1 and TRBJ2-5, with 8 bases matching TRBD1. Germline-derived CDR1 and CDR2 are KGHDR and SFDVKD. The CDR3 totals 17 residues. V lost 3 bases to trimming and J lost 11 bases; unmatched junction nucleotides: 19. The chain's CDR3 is CATSDRTGSDPYNEQYF. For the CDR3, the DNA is TGTGCCACCAGTGATCGGACAGGGTCAGACCCCTACAATGAGCAGTACTTC.

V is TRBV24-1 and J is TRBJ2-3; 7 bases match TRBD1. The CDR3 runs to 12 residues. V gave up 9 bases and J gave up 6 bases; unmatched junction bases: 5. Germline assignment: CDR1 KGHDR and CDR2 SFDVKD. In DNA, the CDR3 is TGTGCCACCGCCGGGACAGATGATACGCAGTATTTT. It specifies CATAGTDDTQYF.

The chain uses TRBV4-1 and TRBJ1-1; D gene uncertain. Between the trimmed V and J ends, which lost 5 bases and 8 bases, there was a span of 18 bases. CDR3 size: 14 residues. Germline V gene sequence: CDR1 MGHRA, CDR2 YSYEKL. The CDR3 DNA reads TGCGCCAGCAGCTCAGAAAAACCGGGCCAGGAAGCTTTCTTT. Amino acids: CASSSEKPGQEAFF.

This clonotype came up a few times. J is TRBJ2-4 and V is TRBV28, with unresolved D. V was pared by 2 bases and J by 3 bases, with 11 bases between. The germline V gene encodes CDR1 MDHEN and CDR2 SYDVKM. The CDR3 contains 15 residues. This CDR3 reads CASSLILVNKNIQYF. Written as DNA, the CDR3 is TGTGCCAGCAGTTTAATTCTGGTAAACAAAAACATTCAGTACTTC.

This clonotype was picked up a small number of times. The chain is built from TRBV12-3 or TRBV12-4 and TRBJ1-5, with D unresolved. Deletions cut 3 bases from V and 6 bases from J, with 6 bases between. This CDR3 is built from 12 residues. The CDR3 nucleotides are TGTGCCAGCAGTTTTCGGGGTCAGCCCCAGCATTTT. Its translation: CASSFRGQPQHF.

CDR3 nucleotide sequence: TGCGCCAGCAGCTTACGGACTAGCGGGAGCTCCTACAATGAGCAGTTCTTC. Amino acids: CASSLRTSGSSYNEQFF. The V gene is TRBV5-1, the J gene TRBJ2-1; 13 bases map to TRBD2. This CDR3 spans 17 amino acids. CDR1 is SGHRS and CDR2 is YFSETQ in the germline V gene. Trimming at V came to 2 bases and at J to 0 bases, leaving 2 bases not matched to a gene.

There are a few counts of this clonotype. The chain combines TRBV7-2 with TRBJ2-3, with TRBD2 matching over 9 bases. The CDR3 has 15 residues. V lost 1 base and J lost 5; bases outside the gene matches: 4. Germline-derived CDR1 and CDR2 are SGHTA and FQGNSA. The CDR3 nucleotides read TGTGCCAGCAGCTTAGGCGGGAGGGAGATAGATACGCAGTATTTT. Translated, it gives CASSLGGREIDTQYF. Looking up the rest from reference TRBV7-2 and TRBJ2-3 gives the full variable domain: GAGVSQSPSNKVTEKGKDVELRCDPISGHTALYWYRQSLGQGLEFLIYFQGNSAPDKSGLPSDRFSAERTGGSVSTLTIQRTQQEDSAVYLCASSLGGREIDTQYFGPGTRLTVL.

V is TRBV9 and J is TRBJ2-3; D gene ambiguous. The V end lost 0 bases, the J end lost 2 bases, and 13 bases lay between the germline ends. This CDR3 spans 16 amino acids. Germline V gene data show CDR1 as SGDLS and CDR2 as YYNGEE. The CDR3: CASSVESRAVTDTQYF. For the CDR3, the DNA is TGTGCCAGCAGCGTAGAGTCCAGAGCTGTCACAGATACGCAGTATTTT.

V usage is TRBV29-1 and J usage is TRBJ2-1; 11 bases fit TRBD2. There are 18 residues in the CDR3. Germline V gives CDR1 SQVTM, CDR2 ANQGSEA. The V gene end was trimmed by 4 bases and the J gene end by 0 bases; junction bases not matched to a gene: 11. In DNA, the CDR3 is TGCAGCGTTGTCGGGACTAGCGGAGAGCCGAGCTCCTACAATGAGCAGTTCTTC. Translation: CSVVGTSGEPSSYNEQFF.

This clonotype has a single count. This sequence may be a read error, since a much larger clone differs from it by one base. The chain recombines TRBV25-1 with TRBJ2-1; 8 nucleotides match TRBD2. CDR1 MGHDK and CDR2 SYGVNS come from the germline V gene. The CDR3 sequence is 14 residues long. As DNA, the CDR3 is TGTGCCAGCAGTGGAAGCGGGAGCTACAATGCGCAGTTCTTC. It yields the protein CASSGSGSYNAQFF.

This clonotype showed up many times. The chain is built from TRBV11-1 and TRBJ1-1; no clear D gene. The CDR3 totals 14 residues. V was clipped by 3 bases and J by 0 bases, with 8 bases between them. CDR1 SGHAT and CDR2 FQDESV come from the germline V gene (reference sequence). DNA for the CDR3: TGTGCCAGCAGCTTCAACGTGTTGAACACTGAAGCTTTCTTT. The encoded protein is CASSFNVLNTEAFF.